This T cell receptor beta chain appears in the sequencing data of a study of blood T cell repertoires in COVID-19. The repertoire was sequenced with immunoSEQ multiplex PCR; TCRdb's copy has only in-frame clones and lacks some. The sample consists of around 270,000 clones, about 85% of them appearing once. This CDR3 spans 14 amino acids. Germline V gene sequence: CDR1 GTSNPN, CDR2 SVGIG (reference sequence). After removal of 3 bases from V and 4 bases from J, the junction contained 5 bases not matched to a gene. Sequencing used peripheral blood. This rearrangement joins TRBV30 to TRBJ2-1; TRBD2 agrees at 8 bases. The receptor was isolated from a human donor with COVID-19, enrolled during active disease. The donor label of this sample is uncertain. The CDR3 bases are TGTGCCTGGAGGATAGCGGGATTATACAATGAGCAGTTCTTC. It translates to CAWRIAGLYNEQFF. Together with reference TRBV30 and TRBJ2-1, the CDR3 gives the full variable domain: SQTIHQWPATLVQPVGSPLSLECTVEGTSNPNLYWYRQAAGRGLQLLFYSVGIGQISSEVPQNLSASRPQDRQFILSSKKLLLSDSGFYLCAWRIAGLYNEQFFGPGTRLTVL.